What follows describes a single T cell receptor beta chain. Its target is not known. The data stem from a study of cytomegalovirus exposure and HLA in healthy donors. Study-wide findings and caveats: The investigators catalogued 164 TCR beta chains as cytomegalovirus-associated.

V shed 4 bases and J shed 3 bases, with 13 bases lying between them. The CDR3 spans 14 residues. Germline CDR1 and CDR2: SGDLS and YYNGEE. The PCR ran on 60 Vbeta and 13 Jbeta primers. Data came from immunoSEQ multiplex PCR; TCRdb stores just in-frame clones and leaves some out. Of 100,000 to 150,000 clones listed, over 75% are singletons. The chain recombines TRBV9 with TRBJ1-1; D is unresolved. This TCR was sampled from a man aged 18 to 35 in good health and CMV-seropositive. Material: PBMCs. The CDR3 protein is CASSPATDYTEAFF. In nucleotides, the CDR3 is TGTGCCAGCAGCCCCGCCACTGATTACACTGAAGCTTTCTTT. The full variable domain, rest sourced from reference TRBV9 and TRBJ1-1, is DSGVTQTPKHLITATGQRVTLRCSPRSGDLSVYWYQQSLDQGLQFLIQYYNGEERAKGNILERFSAQQFPDLHSELNLSSLELGDSALYFCASSPATDYTEAFFGQGTRLTVV.